The 10 T cell receptor beta chains in this list originate from one sample, sequenced in a study of brain T cells in children with intractable seizures. The time point was: blood from clinic visit 5 months post-surgery; TSC patient then seizure free. TCRdb's table, derived via immunoSEQ multiplex PCR, lists solely in-frame clones and lacks some. This table holds a few hundred thousand clones, roughly 92% found once. The sequencing used peripheral blood, collected roughly 5 months after surgery. The source of these receptors is a boy younger than two with tuberous sclerosis and intractable seizures.

This chain links TRBV6-4 with TRBJ2-1, with 7 bases identical to TRBD2. V dropped 3 bases and J dropped 3; count of bases not matched to a gene: 8. The CDR3 consists of 16 residues. Germline V gene sequence: CDR1 MRHNA, CDR2 SNTAGT. CDR3 residues: CASSEEPGLNYNEQFF. CDR3 nucleotides: TGTGCCAGCAGTGAGGAGCCGGGACTAAACTACAATGAGCAGTTCTTC.

V and J are TRBV30 and TRBJ2-1; TRBD1 matches at 9 bases. CDR1 GTSNPN and CDR2 SVGIG come from the germline V gene (reference sequence). V lost 5 bases and J lost 5; bases outside the gene matches: 7. This CDR3 spans 14 amino acids. The CDR3 DNA sequence: TGTGCCTGGTCCGGGACAGGGCCAAACAATGAGCAGTTCTTC. Translation gives CAWSGTGPNNEQFF.

V gene TRBV2 combines with J gene TRBJ2-5, with 10 nucleotides matching TRBD2. Losses at the gene ends were 6 bases for V and 5 bases for J; bases not matched to a gene: 6. This CDR3 contains 14 residues. Germline CDR1 reads SNHLY; CDR2 reads FYNNEI. CDR3 residues: CASRERGGLETQYF. DNA of the CDR3: TGTGCCAGCAGAGAGCGGGGGGGCCTGGAGACCCAGTACTTC. The variable domain in full, completed from reference TRBV2 and TRBJ2-5, reads EPEVTQTPSHQVTQMGQEVILRCVPISNHLYFYWYRQILGQKVEFLVSFYNNEISEKSEIFDDQFSVERPDGSNFTLKIRSTKLEDSAMYFCASRERGGLETQYFGPGTRLLVL.

This clone was seen once. This chain links TRBV2 with TRBJ2-2, with 15 positions matching TRBD2. V trimming: 8 bases; J trimming: 6 bases; junction bases outside the gene matches: 4. CDR1 and CDR2 (germline): SNHLY, FYNNEI. This CDR3 comprises 15 residues. The CDR3 here is CASEGTSGRPGELFF. CDR3 coding DNA: TGTGCCAGCGAAGGGACTAGCGGGAGGCCCGGGGAGCTGTTTTTT.

This chain connects TRBV5-1 to TRBJ1-1; D is possibly TRBD1 (5 bases). The CDR3 has 13 residues. Between the trimmed V and J ends, which lost 3 bases and 4 bases, there was a span of 10 bases. Germline V gene sequence: CDR1 SGHRS, CDR2 YFSETQ. CDR3 DNA: TGCGCCAGCAGCTGGGGGGAGGGCACTGAAGCTTTCTTT. This codes for CASSWGEGTEAFF. The entire variable domain, with the rest obtained from reference TRBV5-1 and TRBJ1-1, is as follows: KAGVTQTPRYLIKTRGQQVTLSCSPISGHRSVSWYQQTPGQGLQFLFEYFSETQRNKGNFPGRFSGRQFSNSRSEMNVSTLELGDSALYLCASSWGEGTEAFFGQGTRLTVV.

This clone was seen just once. Within the sample, other DNA sequences also encode this same CDR3. The chain has TRBV12-3 or TRBV12-4 and TRBJ2-7; D remains ambiguous. The CDR3 extends over 11 amino acids. V was cut by 5 bases and J by 1 base, with 3 bases left in between. The CDR3 DNA reads TGTGCCAGCAGTCCTTCCTACGAGCAGTACTTC. Translated, it gives CASSPSYEQYF.

The chain links TRBV7-8 to TRBJ2-2, with TRBD1 identical over 10 bases. CDR1 and CDR2 (germline): SGHVS, FQNEAQ. The CDR3 length is 16 residues. Trimming took 3 bases from V and 4 from J; bases not matched to a gene: 5. The CDR3, as DNA: TGTGCCAGCAGCTTTCGGACAGGGGGGAGCACCGGGGAGCTGTTTTTT. This encodes CASSFRTGGSTGELFF.

V usage is TRBV6-1 and J usage is TRBJ2-2, with D hard to call. CDR3 size: 16 residues. The V and J ends lost 0 bases and 5 bases respectively, with 13 bases between them. The germline V gene encodes CDR1 MNHNS and CDR2 SASEGT. Here the CDR3 reads CASSEAQRVRTGELFF. CDR3 sequence (DNA): TGTGCCAGCAGTGAAGCGCAAAGGGTCAGGACCGGGGAGCTGTTTTTT.

This clone was observed a few times. The chain has TRBV6-5 and TRBJ1-2, with D unclear. The CDR3 has 16 amino acids. CDR1 MNHEY and CDR2 SVGAGI come from the germline V gene. The germline V and J ends were trimmed by 0 bases and 4 bases, with 15 bases remaining between them. CDR3 coding DNA: TGTGCCAGCAGTTACTCGAGAGCCGTGGTGACCTATGGCTACACCTTC. Translating it yields CASSYSRAVVTYGYTF.

In its sample, this clone was seen once. CDR3 nucleotide sequence: TGTGCCAGCAGCGTAGAAGACACAAACTATGGCTACACCTTC. Its translation is CASSVEDTNYGYTF. The V and J genes are TRBV9 and TRBJ1-2; D gene unclear. The CDR3 runs 14 residues. Between the trimmed V and J ends, which lost 0 bases and 2 bases, there was a span of 8 bases. The germline CDR1 and CDR2 sequences are SGDLS and YYNGEE.